This T cell receptor (beta chain) was retrieved from a study of early T cells in non-severe SARS-CoV-2 infection. Study-wide background: The authors sequenced bulk RNA from unsorted whole blood, leaving chains unpaired.

TCRdb re-analysed the 5' RACE reads in MiXCR, keeping a single row per CDR3 protein. The table has approximately 77,000 distinct CDR3 sequences, about an eighth seen once. This CDR3 is 15 amino acids long. Germline-derived CDR1 and CDR2 are KGHSH and LQKENI. J lost 4 bases, V lost 6 bases, and 5 bases had no gene match. Sequenced sample: whole blood. The TCR comes from an adult who was a healthcare worker with PCR-confirmed SARS-CoV-2 infection or an uninfected control (not recorded which). This rearrangement joins TRBV18 to TRBJ2-1, with 11 nucleotides matching TRBD1. The DNA of the CDR3 is TGTGCCAGCTCTCCGGACAGGGGGCTTTACAATGAGCAGTTCTTC. Its translation is CASSPDRGLYNEQFF.